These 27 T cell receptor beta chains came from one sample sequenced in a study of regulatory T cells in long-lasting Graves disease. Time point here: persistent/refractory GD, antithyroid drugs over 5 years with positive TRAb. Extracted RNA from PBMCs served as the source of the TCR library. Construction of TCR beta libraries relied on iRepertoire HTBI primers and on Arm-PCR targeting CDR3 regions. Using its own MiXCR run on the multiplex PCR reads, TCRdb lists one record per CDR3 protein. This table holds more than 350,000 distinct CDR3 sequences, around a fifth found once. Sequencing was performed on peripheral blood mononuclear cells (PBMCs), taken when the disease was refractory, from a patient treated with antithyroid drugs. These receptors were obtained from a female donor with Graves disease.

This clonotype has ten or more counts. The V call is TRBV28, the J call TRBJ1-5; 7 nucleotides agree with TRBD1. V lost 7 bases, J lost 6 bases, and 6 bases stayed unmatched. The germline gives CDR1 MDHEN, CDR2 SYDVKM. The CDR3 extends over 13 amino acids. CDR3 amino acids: CASTTGVGQPQHF. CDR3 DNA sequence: TGTGCCAGCACAACAGGGGTCGGTCAGCCCCAGCATTTT. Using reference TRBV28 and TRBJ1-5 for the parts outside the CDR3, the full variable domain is DVKVTQSSRYLVKRTGEKVFLECVQDMDHENMFWYRQDPGLGLRLIYFSYDVKMKEKGDIPEGYSVSREKKERFSLILESASTNQTSMYLCASTTGVGQPQHFGDGTRLSIL.

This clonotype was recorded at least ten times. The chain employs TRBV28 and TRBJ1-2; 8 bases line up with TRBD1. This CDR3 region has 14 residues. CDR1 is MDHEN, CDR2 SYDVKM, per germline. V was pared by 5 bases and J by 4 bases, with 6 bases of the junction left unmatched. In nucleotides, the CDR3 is TGTGCCAGCAGTAGTACAGGGGGTGGCTATGGCTACACCTTC. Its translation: CASSSTGGGYGYTF.

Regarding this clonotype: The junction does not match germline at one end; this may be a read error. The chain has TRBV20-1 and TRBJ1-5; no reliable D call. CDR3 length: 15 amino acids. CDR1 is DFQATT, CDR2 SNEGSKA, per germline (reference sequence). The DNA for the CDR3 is TGCAGTGCTAGAGTCCAGCCAAATAGCAATCAGCCCCGGCATTTT. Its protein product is CSARVQPNSNQPRHF.

In DNA form, the CDR3 reads TGTGCCAGCAGCCCAGGACAGGGGGTAGGCGAGCAGTACTTC. Amino acids: CASSPGQGVGEQYF. The rearrangement joins TRBV7-9 to TRBJ2-7, with 10 bases matching TRBD1. J gave up 6 bases and V 5 bases, and 7 bases lay outside the gene matches. CDR3 size: 14 residues. Germline CDR1 reads SEHNR; CDR2 reads FQNEAQ (reference sequence). The complete variable domain, with remaining parts taken from reference TRBV7-9 and TRBJ2-7, reads DTGVSQNPRHKITKRGQNVTFRCDPISEHNRLYWYRQTLGQGPEFLTYFQNEAQLEKSRLLSDRFSAERPKGSFSTLEIQRTEQGDSAMYLCASSPGQGVGEQYFGPGTRLTVT.

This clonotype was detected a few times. CDR3 sequence reads: CASSFGLDTQYF. CDR3 coding DNA: TGTGCCAGCAGCTTCGGTTTAGATACGCAGTATTTT. V usage is TRBV7-3 and J usage is TRBJ2-3; D is unclear. V shed 3 bases and J shed 5 bases, with 6 bases lying between them. The germline CDR1 and CDR2 sequences are SGHTA and FQGTGA. CDR3 length equals 12 residues.

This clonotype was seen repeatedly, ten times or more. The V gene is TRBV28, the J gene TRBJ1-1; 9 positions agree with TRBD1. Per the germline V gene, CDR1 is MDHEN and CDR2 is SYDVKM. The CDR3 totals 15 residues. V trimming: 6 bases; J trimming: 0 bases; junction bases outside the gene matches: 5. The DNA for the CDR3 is TGTGCCAGCAGGGGACAGGGCCCGATGAACACTGAAGCTTTCTTT. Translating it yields CASRGQGPMNTEAFF.

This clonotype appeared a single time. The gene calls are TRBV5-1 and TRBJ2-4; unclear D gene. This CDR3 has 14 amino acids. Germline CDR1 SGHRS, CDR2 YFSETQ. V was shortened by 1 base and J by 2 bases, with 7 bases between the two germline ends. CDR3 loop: CASSLSTPKNIQYF. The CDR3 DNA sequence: TGCGCCAGCAGCTTGAGTACCCCCAAAAACATTCAGTACTTC.

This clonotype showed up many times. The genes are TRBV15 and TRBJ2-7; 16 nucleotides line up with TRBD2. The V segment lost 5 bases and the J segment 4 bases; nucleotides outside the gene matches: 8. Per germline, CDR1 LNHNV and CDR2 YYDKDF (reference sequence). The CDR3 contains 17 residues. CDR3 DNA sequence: TGTGCCACCAGCCGCCAAGGGACTAGCGGGAGGGTGTACGAGCAGTACTTC. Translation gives CATSRQGTSGRVYEQYF. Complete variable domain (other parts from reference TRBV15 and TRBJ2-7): DAMVIQNPRYQVTQFGKPVTLSCSQTLNHNVMYWYQQKSSQAPKLLFHYYDKDFNNEADTPDNFQSRRPNTSFCFLDIRSPGLGDTAMYLCATSRQGTSGRVYEQYFGPGTRLTVT.

CDR3 coding DNA: TGCGCCAGCAGCTTGAAACTCGGTACGGGCACCTATGGCTACACCTTC. It is translated as CASSLKLGTGTYGYTF. The V gene is TRBV5-1, the J gene TRBJ1-2; no reliable D call. Trimming pared 1 base from V and 4 bases from J, leaving 17 bases between. Per the germline V gene, CDR1 is SGHRS and CDR2 is YFSETQ. The CDR3 runs to 16 residues.

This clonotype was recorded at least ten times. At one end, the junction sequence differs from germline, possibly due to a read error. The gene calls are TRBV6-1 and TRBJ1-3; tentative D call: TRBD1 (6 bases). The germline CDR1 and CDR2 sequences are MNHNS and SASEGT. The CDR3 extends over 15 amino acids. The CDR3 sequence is CASSKAWTEGNTIYF. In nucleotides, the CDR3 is TGTGCCAGCAGTAAAGCTTGGACAGAGGGAAACACCATATATTTT.

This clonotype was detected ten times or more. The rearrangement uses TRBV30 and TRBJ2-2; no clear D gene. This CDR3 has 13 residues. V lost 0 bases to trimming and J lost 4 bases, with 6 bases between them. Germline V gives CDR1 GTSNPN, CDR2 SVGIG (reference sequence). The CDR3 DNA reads TGTGCCTGGAGTGTACTTGGCACCGGGGAGCTGTTTTTT. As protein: CAWSVLGTGELFF.

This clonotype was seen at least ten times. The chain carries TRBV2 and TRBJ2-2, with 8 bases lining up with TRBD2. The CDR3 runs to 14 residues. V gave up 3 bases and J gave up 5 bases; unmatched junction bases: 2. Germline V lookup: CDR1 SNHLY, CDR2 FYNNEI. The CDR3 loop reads CASSDRGGTGELFF. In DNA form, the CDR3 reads TGTGCCAGCAGTGACCGGGGGGGGACCGGGGAGCTGTTTTTT.

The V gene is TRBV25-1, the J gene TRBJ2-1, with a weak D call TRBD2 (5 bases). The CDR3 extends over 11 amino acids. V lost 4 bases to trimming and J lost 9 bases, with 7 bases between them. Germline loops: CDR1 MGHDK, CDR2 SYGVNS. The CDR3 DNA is TGTGCCAGCAGTGTAGGACTTGAGCAGTTCTTC. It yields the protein CASSVGLEQFF.

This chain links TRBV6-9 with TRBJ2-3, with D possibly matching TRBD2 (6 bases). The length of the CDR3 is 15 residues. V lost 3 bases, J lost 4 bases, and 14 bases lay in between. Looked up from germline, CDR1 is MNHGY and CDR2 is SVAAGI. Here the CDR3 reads CASSYSESGADTQYF. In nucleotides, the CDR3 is TGTGCCAGCAGTTACTCTGAGTCGGGAGCAGATACGCAGTATTTT.

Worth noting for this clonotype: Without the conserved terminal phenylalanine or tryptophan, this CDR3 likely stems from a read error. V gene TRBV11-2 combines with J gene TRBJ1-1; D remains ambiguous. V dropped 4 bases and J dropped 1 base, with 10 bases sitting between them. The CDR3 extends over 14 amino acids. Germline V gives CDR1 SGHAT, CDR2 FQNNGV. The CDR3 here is CASSSRTANTEAFL. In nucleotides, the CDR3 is TGTGCCAGCAGCTCCCGGACGGCGAACACTGAAGCTTTCCTT.

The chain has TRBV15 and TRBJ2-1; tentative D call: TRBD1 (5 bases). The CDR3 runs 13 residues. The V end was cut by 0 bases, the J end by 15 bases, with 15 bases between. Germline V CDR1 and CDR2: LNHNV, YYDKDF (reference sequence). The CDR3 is CATSRDQASGWFF. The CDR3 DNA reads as TGTGCCACCAGCAGAGATCAGGCGTCAGGGTGGTTCTTC.

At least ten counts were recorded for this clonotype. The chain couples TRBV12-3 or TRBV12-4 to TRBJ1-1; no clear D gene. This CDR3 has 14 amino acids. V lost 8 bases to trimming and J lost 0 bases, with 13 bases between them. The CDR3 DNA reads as TGTGCCAGCGGTCAAAGGGCTTTGAACACTGAAGCTTTCTTT. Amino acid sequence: CASGQRALNTEAFF.

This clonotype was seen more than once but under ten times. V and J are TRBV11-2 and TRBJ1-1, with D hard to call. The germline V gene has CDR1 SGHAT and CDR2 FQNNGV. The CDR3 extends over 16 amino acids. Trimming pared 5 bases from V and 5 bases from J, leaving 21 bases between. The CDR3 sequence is CASSRGYGRLSTEAFF. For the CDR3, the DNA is TGTGCCAGCAGCCGAGGGTATGGACGGTTATCGACTGAAGCTTTCTTT.

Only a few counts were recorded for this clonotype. The CDR3 here is CASSYDSPELFF. CDR3 bases: TGTGCCAGCAGTTACGACAGCCCGGAGCTGTTTTTT. V and J are TRBV6-2 or TRBV6-3 and TRBJ2-2; D is perhaps TRBD1 (5 bases). This CDR3 comprises 12 residues. In germline, CDR1 is MNHEY, CDR2 SVGEGT. Trimming stripped 2 bases from V and 10 bases from J, with 8 bases between.

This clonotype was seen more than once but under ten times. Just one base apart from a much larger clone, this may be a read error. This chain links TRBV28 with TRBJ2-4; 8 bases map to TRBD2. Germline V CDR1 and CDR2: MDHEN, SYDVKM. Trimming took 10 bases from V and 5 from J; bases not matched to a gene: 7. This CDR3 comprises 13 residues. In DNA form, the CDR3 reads TGTGCCACCGGCGGGAGGACAGAAAACATTCAGTACTTC. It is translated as CATGGRTENIQYF.

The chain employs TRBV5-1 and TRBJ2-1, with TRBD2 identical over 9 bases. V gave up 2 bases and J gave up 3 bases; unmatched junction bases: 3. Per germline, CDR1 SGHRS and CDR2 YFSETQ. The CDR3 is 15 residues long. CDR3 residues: CASSFETSGYNEQFF. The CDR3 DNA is TGCGCCAGCAGCTTTGAGACTAGCGGCTACAATGAGCAGTTCTTC.

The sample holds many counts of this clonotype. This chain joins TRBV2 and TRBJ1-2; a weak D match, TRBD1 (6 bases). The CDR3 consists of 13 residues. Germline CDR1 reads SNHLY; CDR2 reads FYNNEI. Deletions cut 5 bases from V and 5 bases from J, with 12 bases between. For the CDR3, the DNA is TGTGCCAGCAGTCCCCGGGACACTTATGGCTACACCTTC. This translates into CASSPRDTYGYTF.

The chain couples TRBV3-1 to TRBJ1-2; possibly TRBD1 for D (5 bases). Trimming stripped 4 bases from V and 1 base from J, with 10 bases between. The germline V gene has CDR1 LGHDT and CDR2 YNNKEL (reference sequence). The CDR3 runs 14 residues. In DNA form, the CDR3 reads TGTGCCAGCAGCCCTTTAAGGGGTAACTATGGCTACACCTTC. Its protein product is CASSPLRGNYGYTF. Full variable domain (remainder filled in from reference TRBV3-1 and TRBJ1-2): DTAVSQTPKYLVTQMGNDKSIKCEQNLGHDTMYWYKQDSKKFLKIMFSYNNKELIINETVPNRFSPKSPDKAHLNLHINSLELGDSAVYFCASSPLRGNYGYTFGSGTRLTVV.

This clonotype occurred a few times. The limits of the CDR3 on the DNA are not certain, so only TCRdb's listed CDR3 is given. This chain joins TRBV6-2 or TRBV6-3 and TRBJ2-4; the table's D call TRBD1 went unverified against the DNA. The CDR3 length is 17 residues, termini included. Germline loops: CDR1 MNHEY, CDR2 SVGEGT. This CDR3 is CASSYVSKHSVLRRRDF.

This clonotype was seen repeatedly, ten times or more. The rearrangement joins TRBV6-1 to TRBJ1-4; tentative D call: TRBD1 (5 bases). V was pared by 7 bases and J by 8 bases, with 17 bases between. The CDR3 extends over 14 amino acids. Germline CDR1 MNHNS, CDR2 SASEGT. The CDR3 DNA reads TGTGCCAGCAATCACGGACAATCGGGGGAAAAACTGTTTTTT. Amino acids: CASNHGQSGEKLFF.

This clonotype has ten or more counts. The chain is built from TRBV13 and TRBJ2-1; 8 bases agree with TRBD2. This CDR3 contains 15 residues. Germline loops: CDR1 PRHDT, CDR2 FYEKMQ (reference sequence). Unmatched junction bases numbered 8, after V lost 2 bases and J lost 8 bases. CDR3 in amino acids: CASSLQAGVIYEQFF. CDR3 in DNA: TGTGCCAGCAGCTTACAAGCGGGAGTAATCTATGAGCAGTTCTTC. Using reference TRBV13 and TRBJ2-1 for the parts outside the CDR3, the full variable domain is AAGVIQSPRHLIKEKRETATLKCYPIPRHDTVYWYQQGPGQDPQFLISFYEKMQSDKGSIPDRFSAQQFSDYHSELNMSSLELGDSALYFCASSLQAGVIYEQFFGPGTRLTVL.

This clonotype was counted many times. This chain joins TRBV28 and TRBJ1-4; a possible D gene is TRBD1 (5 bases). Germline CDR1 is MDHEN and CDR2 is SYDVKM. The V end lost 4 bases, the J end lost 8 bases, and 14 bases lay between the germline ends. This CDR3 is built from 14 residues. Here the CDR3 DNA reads TGTGCCAGCAGTTCGCCGGGACTGGGCGAAAAACTGTTTTTT. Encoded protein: CASSSPGLGEKLFF.